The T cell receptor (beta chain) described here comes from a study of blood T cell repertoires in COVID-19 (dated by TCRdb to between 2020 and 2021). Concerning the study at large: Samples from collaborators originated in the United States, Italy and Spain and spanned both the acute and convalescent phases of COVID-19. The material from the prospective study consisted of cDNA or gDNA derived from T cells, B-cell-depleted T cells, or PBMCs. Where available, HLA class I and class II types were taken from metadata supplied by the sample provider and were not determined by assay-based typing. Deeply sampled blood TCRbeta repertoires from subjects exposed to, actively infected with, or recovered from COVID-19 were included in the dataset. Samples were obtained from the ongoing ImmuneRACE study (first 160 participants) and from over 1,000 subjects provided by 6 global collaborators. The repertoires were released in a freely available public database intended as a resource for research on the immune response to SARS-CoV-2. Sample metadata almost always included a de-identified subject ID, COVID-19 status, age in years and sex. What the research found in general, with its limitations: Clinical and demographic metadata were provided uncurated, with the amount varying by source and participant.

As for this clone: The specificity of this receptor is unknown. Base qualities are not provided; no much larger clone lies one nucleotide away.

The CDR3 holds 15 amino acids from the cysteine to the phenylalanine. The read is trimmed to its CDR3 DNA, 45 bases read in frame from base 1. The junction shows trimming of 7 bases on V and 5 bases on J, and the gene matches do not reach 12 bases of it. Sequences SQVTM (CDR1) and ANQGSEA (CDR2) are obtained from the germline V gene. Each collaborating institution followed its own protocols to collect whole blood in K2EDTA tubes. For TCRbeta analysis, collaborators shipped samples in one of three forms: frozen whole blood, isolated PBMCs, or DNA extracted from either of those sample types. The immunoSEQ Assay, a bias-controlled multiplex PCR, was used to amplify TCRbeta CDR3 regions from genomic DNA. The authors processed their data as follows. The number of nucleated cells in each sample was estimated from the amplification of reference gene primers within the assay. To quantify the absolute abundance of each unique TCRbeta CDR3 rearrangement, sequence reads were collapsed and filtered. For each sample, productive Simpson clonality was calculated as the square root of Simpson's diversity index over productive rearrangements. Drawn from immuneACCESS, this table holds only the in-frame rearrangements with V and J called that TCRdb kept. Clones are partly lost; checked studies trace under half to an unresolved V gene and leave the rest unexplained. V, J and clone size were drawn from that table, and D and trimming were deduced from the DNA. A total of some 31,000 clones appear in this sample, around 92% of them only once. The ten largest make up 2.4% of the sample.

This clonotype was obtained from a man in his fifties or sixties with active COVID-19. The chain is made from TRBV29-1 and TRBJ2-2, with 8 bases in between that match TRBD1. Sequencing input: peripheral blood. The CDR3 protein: CSATPQGALTGELFF. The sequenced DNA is TGCAGCGCCACCCCCCAGGGGGCTTTAACCGGGGAGCTGTTTTTT.